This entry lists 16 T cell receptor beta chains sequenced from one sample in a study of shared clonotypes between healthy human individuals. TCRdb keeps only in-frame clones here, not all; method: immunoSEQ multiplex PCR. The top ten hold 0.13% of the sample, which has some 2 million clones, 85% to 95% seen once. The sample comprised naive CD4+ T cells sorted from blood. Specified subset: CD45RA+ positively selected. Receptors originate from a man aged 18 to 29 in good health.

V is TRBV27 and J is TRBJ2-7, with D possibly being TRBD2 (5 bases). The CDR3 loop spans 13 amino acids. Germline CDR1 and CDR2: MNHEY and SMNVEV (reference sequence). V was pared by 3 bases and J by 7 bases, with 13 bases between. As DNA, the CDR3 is TGTGCCAGCAGTTTGGATAGCGTGGCAGAGCAGTACTTC. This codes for CASSLDSVAEQYF.

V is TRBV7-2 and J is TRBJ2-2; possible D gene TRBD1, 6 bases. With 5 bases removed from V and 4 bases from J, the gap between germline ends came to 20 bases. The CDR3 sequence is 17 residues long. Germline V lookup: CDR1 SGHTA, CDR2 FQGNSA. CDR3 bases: TGTGCCAGCAGCCAATTAAGGGGGTCCGTTTTCACCGGGGAGCTGTTTTTT. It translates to CASSQLRGSVFTGELFF.

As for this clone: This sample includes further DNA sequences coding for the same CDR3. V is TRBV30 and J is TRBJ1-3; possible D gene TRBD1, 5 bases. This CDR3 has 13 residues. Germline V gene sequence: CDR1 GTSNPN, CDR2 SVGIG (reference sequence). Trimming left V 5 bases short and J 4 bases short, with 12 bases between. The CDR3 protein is CAWSQGIGNTIYF. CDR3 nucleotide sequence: TGTGCCTGGTCCCAGGGAATCGGAAACACCATATATTTT.

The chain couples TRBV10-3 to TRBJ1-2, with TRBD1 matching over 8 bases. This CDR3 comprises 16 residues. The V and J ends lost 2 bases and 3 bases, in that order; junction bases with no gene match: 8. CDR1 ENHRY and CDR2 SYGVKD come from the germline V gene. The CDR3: CAISEPRTGLDYGYTF. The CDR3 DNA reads TGTGCCATCAGTGAGCCTCGGACAGGGTTGGACTATGGCTACACCTTC.

The CDR3 DNA reads TGTGCCAGCAGTGTTTGGTCAGGACACCAAGAGACCCAGTACTTC. Amino acids: CASSVWSGHQETQYF. J is TRBJ2-5 and V is TRBV6-1; unclear D gene. With 4 bases removed from V and 0 bases from J, the gap between germline ends came to 12 bases. This CDR3 is built from 15 residues. Germline V gives CDR1 MNHNS, CDR2 SASEGT.

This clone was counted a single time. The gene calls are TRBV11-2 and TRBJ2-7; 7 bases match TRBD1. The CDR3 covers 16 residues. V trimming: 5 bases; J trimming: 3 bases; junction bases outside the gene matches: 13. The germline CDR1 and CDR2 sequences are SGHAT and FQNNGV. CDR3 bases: TGTGCCAGCAGCCCCCGCCTGGGACAGATAGTCTACGAGCAGTACTTC. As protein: CASSPRLGQIVYEQYF.

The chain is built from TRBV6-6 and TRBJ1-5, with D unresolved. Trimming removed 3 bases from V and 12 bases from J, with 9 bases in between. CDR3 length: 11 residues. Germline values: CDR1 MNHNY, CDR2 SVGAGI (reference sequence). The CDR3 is CASSYGQSQHF. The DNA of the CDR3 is TGTGCCAGCAGTTATGGGCAGAGCCAGCATTTT.

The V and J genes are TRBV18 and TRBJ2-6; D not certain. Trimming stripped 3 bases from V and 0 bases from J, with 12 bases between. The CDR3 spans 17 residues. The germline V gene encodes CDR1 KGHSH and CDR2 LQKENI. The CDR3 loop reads CASSPNLGISGANVLTF. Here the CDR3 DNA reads TGTGCCAGCTCACCCAACCTAGGGATCTCTGGGGCCAACGTCCTGACTTTC.

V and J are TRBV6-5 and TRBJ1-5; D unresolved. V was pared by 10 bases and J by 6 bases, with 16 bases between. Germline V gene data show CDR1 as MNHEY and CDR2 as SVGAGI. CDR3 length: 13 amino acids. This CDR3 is CATWAGSGQPQHF. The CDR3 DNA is TGTGCCACTTGGGCGGGGTCGGGTCAGCCCCAGCATTTT.

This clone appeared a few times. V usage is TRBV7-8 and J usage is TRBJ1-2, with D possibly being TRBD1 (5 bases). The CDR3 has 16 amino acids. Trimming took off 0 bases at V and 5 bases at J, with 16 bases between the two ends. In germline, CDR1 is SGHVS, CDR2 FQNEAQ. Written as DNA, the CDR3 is TGTGCCAGCAGCTTAGCCGGGACCGCAGGGCCTTATGGCTACACCTTC. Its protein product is CASSLAGTAGPYGYTF.

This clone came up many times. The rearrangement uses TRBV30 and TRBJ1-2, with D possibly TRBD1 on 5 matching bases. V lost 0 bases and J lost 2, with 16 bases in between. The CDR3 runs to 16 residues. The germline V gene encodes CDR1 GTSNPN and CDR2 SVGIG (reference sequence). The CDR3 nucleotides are TGTGCCTGGAGTGTACGGGGGGGTAATTCCAACTATGGCTACACCTTC. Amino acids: CAWSVRGGNSNYGYTF. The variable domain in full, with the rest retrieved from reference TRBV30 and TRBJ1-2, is SQTIHQWPATLVQPVGSPLSLECTVEGTSNPNLYWYRQAAGRGLQLLFYSVGIGQISSEVPQNLSASRPQDRQFILSSKKLLLSDSGFYLCAWSVRGGNSNYGYTFGSGTRLTVV.

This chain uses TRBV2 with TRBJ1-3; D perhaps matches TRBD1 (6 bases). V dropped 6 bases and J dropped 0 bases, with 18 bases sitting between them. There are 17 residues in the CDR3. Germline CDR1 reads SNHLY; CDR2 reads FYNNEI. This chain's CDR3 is CASRPPGHVSSGNTIYF. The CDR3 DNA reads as TGTGCCAGCAGACCTCCGGGACACGTTAGCTCTGGAAACACCATATATTTT.

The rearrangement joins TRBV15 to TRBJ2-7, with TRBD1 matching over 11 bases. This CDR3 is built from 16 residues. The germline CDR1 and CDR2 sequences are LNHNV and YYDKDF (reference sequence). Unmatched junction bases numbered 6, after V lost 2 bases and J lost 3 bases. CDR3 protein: CATSRYAGTGGYEQYF. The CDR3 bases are TGTGCCACCAGCAGATACGCCGGGACAGGGGGCTACGAGCAGTACTTC.

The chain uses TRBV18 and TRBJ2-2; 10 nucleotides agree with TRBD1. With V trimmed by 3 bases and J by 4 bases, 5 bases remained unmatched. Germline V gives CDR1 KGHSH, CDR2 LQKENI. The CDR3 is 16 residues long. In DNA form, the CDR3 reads TGTGCCAGCTCACCCGCGACAGGGGGCGTCACCGGGGAGCTGTTTTTT. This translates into CASSPATGGVTGELFF.

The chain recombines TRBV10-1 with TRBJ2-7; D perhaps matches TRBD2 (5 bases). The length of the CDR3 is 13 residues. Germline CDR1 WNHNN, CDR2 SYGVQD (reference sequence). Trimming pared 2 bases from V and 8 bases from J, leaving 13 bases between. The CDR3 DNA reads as TGCGCCAGCAGTGAGACCACAACTAGTAAGCAGTACTTC. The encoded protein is CASSETTTSKQYF.

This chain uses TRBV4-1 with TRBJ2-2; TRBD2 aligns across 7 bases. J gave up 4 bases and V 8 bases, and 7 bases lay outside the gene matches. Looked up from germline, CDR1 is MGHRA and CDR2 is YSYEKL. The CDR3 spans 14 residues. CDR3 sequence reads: CASLKRDGTGELFF. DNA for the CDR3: TGCGCCAGCCTGAAGCGGGATGGCACCGGGGAGCTGTTTTTT.